Below, 24 T cell receptor beta chains from the same sample are listed, as sequenced in a study of technical replicates of blood from a few donors. Assay used: immunoSEQ multiplex PCR; TCRdb lists only in-frame clones, some missing. The data show approximately 66,000 clones, 85% to 90% seen once. The specimen was PBMCs. These receptors originate from a human donor in good health. Some clones in this sample may be carry-over from other donors' samples.

The count of this clone is one. The gene calls are TRBV9 and TRBJ1-3; the match to TRBD1 covers 7 bases. The length of the CDR3 is 15 residues. Germline CDR1 SGDLS, CDR2 YYNGEE. With V trimmed by 3 bases and J by 1 base, 4 bases remained unmatched. CDR3 amino acids: CASSAGQTSGNTIYF. The CDR3 DNA reads as TGTGCCAGCAGCGCGGGACAGACTTCTGGAAACACCATATATTTT.

The chain employs TRBV5-1 and TRBJ2-7, with 14 positions matching TRBD2. CDR1 is SGHRS and CDR2 is YFSETQ in the germline V gene. The J segment lost 2 bases and the V segment lost 4 bases, leaving 14 bases of the junction unmatched. The CDR3 spans 19 residues. Here the CDR3 reads CASSPKPGTSGSGPYEQYF. The CDR3 DNA reads as TGCGCCAGCAGCCCGAAACCCGGGACTAGCGGGAGCGGGCCCTACGAGCAGTACTTC.

This chain uses TRBV6-1 with TRBJ2-2; TRBD2 might be the D (5 bases). Germline V gene data show CDR1 as MNHNS and CDR2 as SASEGT. Trimming removed 2 bases from V and 6 bases from J, with 13 bases in between. The CDR3 consists of 15 residues. Here the CDR3 reads CASSESARDSGELFF. The DNA for the CDR3 is TGTGCCAGCAGTGAATCAGCCCGGGATTCCGGGGAGCTGTTTTTT.

V and J are TRBV5-1 and TRBJ2-2, with TRBD2 matching 10 bases. The CDR3 is 18 residues long. From germline, CDR1 is SGHRS and CDR2 YFSETQ. The V gene end was trimmed by 0 bases and the J gene end by 4 bases; junction bases not matched to a gene: 9. The CDR3 region has the DNA TGCGCCAGCAGCTTGGGATTGGGGACTAGCGATTCCACCGGGGAGCTGTTTTTT. This encodes CASSLGLGTSDSTGELFF. Full variable domain (outside the CDR3, taken from reference TRBV5-1 and TRBJ2-2): KAGVTQTPRYLIKTRGQQVTLSCSPISGHRSVSWYQQTPGQGLQFLFEYFSETQRNKGNFPGRFSGRQFSNSRSEMNVSTLELGDSALYLCASSLGLGTSDSTGELFFGEGSRLTVL.

The chain links TRBV10-3 to TRBJ2-5, with 8 bases fitting TRBD2. The CDR3 extends over 13 amino acids. The germline V gene has CDR1 ENHRY and CDR2 SYGVKD. The V segment lost 6 bases and the J segment 3 bases; nucleotides outside the gene matches: 3. The CDR3 loop reads CAISGRGEETQYF. The CDR3 DNA is TGTGCCATCAGCGGGAGGGGCGAAGAGACCCAGTACTTC.

J is TRBJ2-5 and V is TRBV5-4; TRBD2 agrees at 7 bases. Germline trimming cut 0 bases from V and 2 bases from J; bases unmatched to any gene: 4. Germline CDR1 reads SGHNT; CDR2 reads YYREEE (reference sequence). The CDR3 length is 15 residues. CDR3 region: CASSLAGGEQETQYF. The DNA of the CDR3 is TGTGCCAGCAGCTTGGCTGGGGGGGAACAAGAGACCCAGTACTTC.

The rearrangement joins TRBV27 to TRBJ2-3; 11 nucleotides match TRBD2. The V gene's germline CDR1 is MNHEY and CDR2 SMNVEV (reference sequence). The CDR3 runs to 18 residues. The ends lost 7 bases at V and 3 bases at J; junction bases unmatched: 15. The CDR3 region is CASTTFRASGGWTDTQYF. CDR3 in DNA: TGTGCCAGCACTACTTTTCGGGCTAGCGGGGGGTGGACAGATACGCAGTATTTT.

The chain uses TRBV29-1 and TRBJ1-1; the D gene is possibly TRBD1 (6 bases). CDR1 SQVTM and CDR2 ANQGSEA come from the germline V gene. This CDR3 comprises 11 residues. The V end was cut by 1 base, the J end by 10 bases, with 10 bases between. The CDR3: CSVEVGAGAFF. The CDR3 coding sequence is TGCAGCGTTGAAGTGGGGGCAGGAGCTTTCTTT.

The chain couples TRBV6-1 to TRBJ1-6; D call uncertain. Trimming cost V 5 bases and J 0 bases, with 5 bases left between them. CDR3 length equals 14 residues. The germline gives CDR1 MNHNS, CDR2 SASEGT. The CDR3 protein is CASSWSSYNSPLHF. The CDR3 DNA sequence: TGTGCCAGCAGTTGGAGCTCCTATAATTCACCCCTCCACTTT.

In its sample, this clone was seen once. This chain connects TRBV19 to TRBJ2-7; D is perhaps TRBD1 (5 bases). The CDR3 covers 14 residues. Trimming took 0 bases from V and 6 from J, leaving 12 bases between them. CDR1 and CDR2 (germline): LNHDA, SQIVND (reference sequence). The CDR3 is CASSIEQALGEQYF. In DNA form, the CDR3 reads TGTGCCAGTAGTATAGAACAGGCCCTCGGCGAGCAGTACTTC. The whole variable domain, remainder taken from reference TRBV19 and TRBJ2-7, is DGGITQSPKYLFRKEGQNVTLSCEQNLNHDAMYWYRQDPGQGLRLIYYSQIVNDFQKGDIAEGYSVSREKKESFPLTVTSAQKNPTAFYLCASSIEQALGEQYFGPGTRLTVT.

In this sample, this clone turned up a few times. The gene calls are TRBV30 and TRBJ2-7; the D gene is possibly TRBD2 (5 bases). Germline CDR1 reads GTSNPN; CDR2 reads SVGIG (reference sequence). There are 14 residues in the CDR3. V was cut by 1 base and J by 3 bases, with 13 bases left in between. This CDR3 reads CAWSGEVGGYEQYF. For the CDR3, the DNA is TGTGCCTGGAGTGGAGAGGTTGGAGGCTACGAGCAGTACTTC.

This sequence joins TRBV19 and TRBJ2-3, with 9 bases identical to TRBD1. Trimming removed 4 bases from V and 3 bases from J; junction bases left unmatched: 5. The CDR3 is made up of 15 amino acids. Germline-derived CDR1 and CDR2 are LNHDA and SQIVND (reference sequence). The CDR3, as DNA: TGTGCCAGTAGTAGGGGACAGGGTTGGACAGATACGCAGTATTTT. Translation gives CASSRGQGWTDTQYF. Using reference TRBV19 and TRBJ2-3 for the parts outside the CDR3, the full variable domain is DGGITQSPKYLFRKEGQNVTLSCEQNLNHDAMYWYRQDPGQGLRLIYYSQIVNDFQKGDIAEGYSVSREKKESFPLTVTSAQKNPTAFYLCASSRGQGWTDTQYFGPGTRLTVL.

V usage is TRBV18 and J usage is TRBJ1-2, with TRBD1 identical over 9 bases. Germline lookup yields CDR1 KGHSH and CDR2 LQKENI. Trimming took 5 bases from V and 8 from J; bases not matched to a gene: 9. The CDR3 sequence is 14 residues long. Here the CDR3 reads CASSADGQGPGYTF. The CDR3 coding sequence is TGTGCCAGCTCAGCAGACGGACAGGGGCCCGGCTACACCTTC.

This chain uses TRBV11-2 with TRBJ2-7; D is perhaps TRBD1 (5 bases). The CDR3 spans 14 residues. Trimming cost V 5 bases and J 0 bases, with 11 bases left between them. Germline V gene data show CDR1 as SGHAT and CDR2 as FQNNGV. The CDR3: CASSRPDSSYEQYF. The CDR3, as DNA: TGTGCCAGCAGCAGACCCGACAGCTCCTACGAGCAGTACTTC.

This chain joins TRBV12-5 and TRBJ2-7; D is unclear. The germline V gene has CDR1 LGHNT and CDR2 FRNRAP. Trimming took off 2 bases at V and 4 bases at J, with 9 bases between the two ends. This CDR3 contains 13 residues. CDR3 coding DNA: TGTGCTAGTGGTTTGAGGCAGGATTACGAGCAGTACTTC. Translation: CASGLRQDYEQYF. Using reference TRBV12-5 and TRBJ2-7 for the parts outside the CDR3, the full variable domain is DARVTQTPRHKVTEMGQEVTMRCQPILGHNTVFWYRQTMMQGLELLAYFRNRAPLDDSGMPKDRFSAEMPDATLATLKIQPSEPRDSAVYFCASGLRQDYEQYFGPGTRLTVT.

V usage is TRBV5-1 and J usage is TRBJ2-7; 7 bases agree with TRBD1. CDR1 and CDR2 from the germline V gene are SGHRS and YFSETQ. V trimming: 0 bases; J trimming: 1 base; junction bases outside the gene matches: 1. The CDR3 runs 14 residues. The CDR3 nucleotides read TGCGCCAGCAGCTTGGACAGGGGTTCCTACGAGCAGTACTTC. Translating it yields CASSLDRGSYEQYF.

The gene calls are TRBV7-2 and TRBJ2-1, with D tentatively TRBD2 (6 bases). Germline V lookup: CDR1 SGHTA, CDR2 FQGNSA. V was clipped by 5 bases and J by 4 bases, with 9 bases between them. CDR3 length equals 13 residues. Here the CDR3 DNA reads TGTGCCAGCAGCCCCGGGACTTACAATGAGCAGTTCTTC. It specifies CASSPGTYNEQFF. Full variable domain (missing parts from reference TRBV7-2 and TRBJ2-1): GAGVSQSPSNKVTEKGKDVELRCDPISGHTALYWYRQSLGQGLEFLIYFQGNSAPDKSGLPSDRFSAERTGGSVSTLTIQRTQQEDSAVYLCASSPGTYNEQFFGPGTRLTVL.

This CDR3 reads CASRNAGTYGTDTQYF. DNA of the CDR3: TGCGCCAGCAGGAACGCCGGGACTTACGGCACAGATACGCAGTATTTT. The rearrangement joins TRBV5-1 to TRBJ2-3, with D possibly TRBD2 on 6 matching bases. Germline lookup yields CDR1 SGHRS and CDR2 YFSETQ. The CDR3 has 16 residues. Trimming cost V 5 bases and J 1 base, with 17 bases left between them.

This chain joins TRBV5-4 and TRBJ1-2, with no clear D. CDR3 length: 13 residues. Germline-derived CDR1 and CDR2 are SGHNT and YYREEE (reference sequence). Trimming removed 4 bases at V and 8 bases at J, with 15 bases between. The CDR3 bases are TGTGCCAGCAGCCTCGGGCTAGCCTACGGCTACACCTTC. Translation gives CASSLGLAYGYTF. The variable domain in full, with the rest retrieved from reference TRBV5-4 and TRBJ1-2, is ETGVTQSPTHLIKTRGQQVTLRCSSQSGHNTVSWYQQALGQGPQFIFQYYREEENGRGNFPPRFSGLQFPNYSSELNVNALELDDSALYLCASSLGLAYGYTFGSGTRLTVV.

V is TRBV14 and J is TRBJ2-7; 10 nucleotides line up with TRBD1. Germline values: CDR1 SGHDN, CDR2 FVKESK. The CDR3 runs 16 residues. Losses at the gene ends were 2 bases for V and 2 bases for J; bases not matched to a gene: 6. CDR3 residues: CASSQPPGQGTYEQYF. The CDR3 bases are TGTGCCAGCAGCCAACCCCCGGGACAGGGGACCTACGAGCAGTACTTC.

V is TRBV5-1 and J is TRBJ1-1; D gene ambiguous. Germline lookup yields CDR1 SGHRS and CDR2 YFSETQ. The V end lost 0 bases, the J end lost 7 bases, and 13 bases lay between the germline ends. The CDR3 is made up of 14 amino acids. CDR3 protein: CASSLAPGIYEAFF. Here the CDR3 DNA reads TGCGCCAGCAGCTTGGCCCCGGGAATCTATGAAGCTTTCTTT.

The chain links TRBV5-4 to TRBJ2-4, with 9 bases that match TRBD2. Germline CDR1 and CDR2: SGHNT and YYREEE (reference sequence). This CDR3 region has 15 residues. V lost 4 bases and J lost 8; bases outside the gene matches: 10. The CDR3 DNA reads TGTGCCAGCAGCCCGACCGGGACTAGCAGAGACATTCAGTACTTC. Protein: CASSPTGTSRDIQYF.

The V call is TRBV7-9, the J call TRBJ2-3; 12 positions match TRBD1. This CDR3 has 16 amino acids. V was clipped by 5 bases and J by 4 bases; unmatched bases: 7. Germline V CDR1 and CDR2: SEHNR, FQNEAQ (reference sequence). The CDR3 region has the DNA TGTGCCAGCAGCCCAGGGACAGGGGGCTTCGCAGATACGCAGTATTTT. Its translation: CASSPGTGGFADTQYF.

The rearrangement links TRBV27 to TRBJ2-4; tentatively, D is TRBD2 (5 bases). V was clipped by 6 bases and J by 0 bases, with 15 bases between them. Per the germline V gene, CDR1 is MNHEY and CDR2 is SMNVEV (reference sequence). CDR3 length: 16 residues. CDR3 sequence reads: CASSSNGVLAKNIQYF. Written as DNA, the CDR3 is TGTGCCAGCAGCTCAAACGGGGTCTTAGCCAAAAACATTCAGTACTTC.